This record concerns one TCR beta chain sequence. This specimen comes from a study of shared clonotypes between healthy human individuals. Naive CD8 cells were CD45RO-negative, positively selected for CCR7, excluding terminally differentiated effector memory CD45RA+ cells. The germline V gene encodes CDR1 SEHNR and CDR2 FQNEAQ (reference sequence). The CDR3 totals 16 residues. Trimming took off 5 bases at V and 2 bases at J, with 18 bases between the two ends. Using immunoSEQ multiplex PCR, the repertoire was profiled, and TCRdb retains in-frame clones only, with some absent. Altogether around 2,100,000 clones are present, approximately 94% being singletons, with the ten largest covering more than 0.95%.

The clonotype comes from a young man in good health. The sample comprised naive CD8+ T cells sorted from blood. The V and J genes are TRBV7-9 and TRBJ1-2; possible D gene TRBD1, 6 bases. The CDR3 DNA sequence: TGTGCCAGCAGCATGCCGGACAGCCAAGAGAACTATGGCTACACCTTC. This sequence encodes CASSMPDSQENYGYTF.